The sequence of this TCR beta chain was determined in a study of metastatic and nonmetastatic thyroid tumors. V was clipped by 2 bases and J by 0 bases; unmatched bases: 5. The CDR3 sequence is 17 residues long. Germline V gene sequence: CDR1 SGHRS, CDR2 YFSETQ. No treatment of any kind had been given to any patient before thyroid surgery. TCRdb reprocessed the PCR reads using MiXCR. Counted here are fewer than 40,000 clones, roughly 50% occurring once; the ten biggest clones make up roughly 24%. The sequencing sample was made of tumor tissue. This TCR was sampled from a male donor with papillary thyroid cancer or a benign thyroid nodule (not recorded which). Some clones in this sample may be carry-over from other donors' samples. The chain has TRBV5-1 and TRBJ1-4; 9 positions match TRBD1. The CDR3 here is CASSFTGTGSTNEKLFF. CDR3 sequence (DNA): TGCGCCAGCAGCTTCACCGGGACAGGGTCAACTAATGAAAAACTGTTTTTT.